A single sample is the source of the 29 T cell receptor beta chains below, sequenced in a study of blood T cell repertoires in COVID-19. The method was immunoSEQ multiplex PCR; TCRdb's version includes in-frame clones alone and lacks a portion of them. The sample holds around 57,000 clones; approximately 90% are singletons and the top ten take about 9%. Sequenced input: peripheral blood. Receptors originate from a human donor with active COVID-19. The donor label of this sample is uncertain.

This chain connects TRBV2 to TRBJ2-1; 9 nucleotides align to TRBD2. Per germline, CDR1 SNHLY and CDR2 FYNNEI. After removal of 6 bases from V and 1 base from J, the junction contained 4 bases not matched to a gene. CDR3 length: 15 amino acids. The CDR3 nucleotides read TGTGCCAGCAGGGAGACTAGCGGTTCCTACAATGAGCAGTTCTTC. It translates to CASRETSGSYNEQFF.

The gene calls are TRBV28 and TRBJ2-1, with D possibly TRBD2 on 6 matching bases. Trimming pared 7 bases from V and 0 bases from J, leaving 10 bases between. Germline V gene sequence: CDR1 MDHEN, CDR2 SYDVKM. The CDR3 extends over 14 amino acids. The CDR3 loop reads CASKWGDSYNEQFF. CDR3 DNA sequence: TGTGCCAGCAAATGGGGGGACTCCTACAATGAGCAGTTCTTC.

This sequence joins TRBV12-5 and TRBJ2-2; possible D gene TRBD1, 6 bases. V lost 4 bases, J lost 5 bases, and 8 bases lay in between. Germline V gene data show CDR1 as LGHNT and CDR2 as FRNRAP. The CDR3 consists of 13 residues. This CDR3 reads CASGWDTTGELFF. The CDR3 nucleotides read TGTGCTAGTGGTTGGGACACGACCGGGGAGCTGTTTTTT.

V gene TRBV19 combines with J gene TRBJ2-2; 8 positions match TRBD2. Germline trimming cut 3 bases from V and 0 bases from J; bases unmatched to any gene: 9. Germline V gives CDR1 LNHDA, CDR2 SQIVND (reference sequence). The CDR3 runs 18 residues. CDR3 coding DNA: TGTGCCAGTAGTATCCCCCTAGCGGGCTCCGCGAACACCGGGGAGCTGTTTTTT. Its protein is CASSIPLAGSANTGELFF.

This clone was observed a single time. V and J are TRBV4-1 and TRBJ1-4, with D unresolved. This CDR3 spans 16 amino acids. V was trimmed by 0 bases and J by 1 base, leaving 9 bases between them. CDR1 is MGHRA and CDR2 is YSYEKL in the germline V gene. The CDR3: CASSQDFFGTNEKLFF. The CDR3 coding sequence is TGCGCCAGCAGCCAAGATTTCTTCGGAACTAATGAAAAACTGTTTTTT.

V usage is TRBV3-1 (or the pseudogene TRBV3-2) and J usage is TRBJ1-4; D perhaps matches TRBD1 (6 bases). Trimming shortened V by 4 bases and J by 1 base, and 7 bases separated the two germline ends. The CDR3 runs to 14 residues. CDR1 LGHDT and CDR2 YNNKEL come from the germline V gene (reference sequence). CDR3 nucleotide sequence: TGTGCCAGCAGCCGCAGGGGAACTAATGAAAAACTGTTTTTT. It specifies CASSRRGTNEKLFF.

This rearrangement joins TRBV29-1 to TRBJ2-2; D may be TRBD2 (6 bases). The V and J ends lost 6 bases and 6 bases respectively, with 8 bases between them. This CDR3 is built from 11 residues. Germline lookup yields CDR1 SQVTM and CDR2 ANQGSEA. The DNA for the CDR3 is TGCAGCGTGAGGGAGGCCGGGGAGCTGTTTTTT. Amino acid sequence: CSVREAGELFF.

This sequence joins TRBV19 and TRBJ2-5, with TRBD2 matching over 7 bases. Germline trimming cut 0 bases from V and 2 bases from J; bases unmatched to any gene: 6. There are 16 residues in the CDR3. CDR1 is LNHDA and CDR2 is SQIVND in the germline V gene (reference sequence). The CDR3 coding sequence is TGTGCCAGTAGTATAGAAGTGGGCGGGGGTCAAGAGACCCAGTACTTC. This codes for CASSIEVGGGQETQYF.

This clone was seen once. V is TRBV6-2 or TRBV6-3 and J is TRBJ1-2, with D maybe TRBD1 (5 bases). Trimming removed 2 bases from V and 0 bases from J, with 16 bases in between. In germline, CDR1 is MNHEY, CDR2 SVGEGT. CDR3 length: 17 residues. The CDR3 sequence: CASSYRPGEGTNYGYTF. CDR3 coding DNA: TGTGCCAGCAGTTACCGGCCGGGGGAGGGAACTAACTATGGCTACACCTTC.

The J gene is TRBJ2-7, the V gene TRBV5-4, with D tentatively TRBD1 (5 bases). There are 15 residues in the CDR3. V lost 4 bases to trimming and J lost 1 base, with 15 bases between them. The V gene's germline CDR1 is SGHNT and CDR2 YYREEE (reference sequence). CDR3 sequence reads: CASSTRTLGSYEQYF. The CDR3 nucleotides are TGTGCCAGCAGCACCCGGACATTAGGTTCCTACGAGCAGTACTTC.

The V gene is TRBV19, the J gene TRBJ2-5; 10 bases map to TRBD1. The CDR3 is 14 amino acids. Germline CDR1 and CDR2: LNHDA and SQIVND (reference sequence). V shed 7 bases, J shed 5 bases, and the junction held 7 bases outside the gene matches. CDR3 loop: CASNPTGGTETQYF. DNA of the CDR3: TGTGCCAGTAACCCGACAGGGGGCACGGAGACCCAGTACTTC.

This clone appeared a single time. This rearrangement joins TRBV7-9 to TRBJ1-4; 10 bases agree with TRBD1. The CDR3 length is 15 residues. Germline assignment: CDR1 SEHNR and CDR2 FQNEAQ (reference sequence). V lost 3 bases and J lost 6; bases outside the gene matches: 4. The CDR3 DNA reads TGTGCCAGCAGCTTGACAGGGGGCGCGGATGAAAAACTGTTTTTT. Its protein product is CASSLTGGADEKLFF.

The CDR3 DNA reads TGTGCCAGCAGCTTAACGACAAACGAGCAGTACTTC. This gives the protein CASSLTTNEQYF. The rearrangement joins TRBV7-8 to TRBJ2-7; no clear D. The germline V gene has CDR1 SGHVS and CDR2 FQNEAQ. The CDR3 is made up of 12 amino acids. V was trimmed by 2 bases and J by 5 bases, leaving 7 bases between them.

The chain employs TRBV29-1 and TRBJ2-1, with 7 positions matching TRBD2. V lost 7 bases, J lost 0 bases, and 3 bases stayed unmatched. The germline gives CDR1 SQVTM, CDR2 ANQGSEA. The CDR3 has 13 residues. CDR3 bases: TGCAGCGCATGGGACTACTCCTACAATGAGCAGTTCTTC. It specifies CSAWDYSYNEQFF.

This clone was detected only once. V and J are TRBV5-1 and TRBJ2-5; TRBD1 agrees at 7 bases. The CDR3 has 14 amino acids. Germline assignment: CDR1 SGHRS and CDR2 YFSETQ. Trimming removed 1 base from V and 5 bases from J; junction bases left unmatched: 5. CDR3 bases: TGCGCCAGCAGCTTGAACACAGGGGAGGAGACCCAGTACTTC. Residues: CASSLNTGEETQYF.

V and J are TRBV20-1 and TRBJ1-6; D is uncertain. V dropped 3 bases and J dropped 4 bases, with 7 bases sitting between them. The V gene's germline CDR1 is DFQATT and CDR2 SNEGSKA (reference sequence). The CDR3 extends over 13 amino acids. The CDR3 protein is CSASEQYNSPLHF. CDR3 DNA: TGCAGTGCTAGTGAACAGTATAATTCACCCCTCCACTTT.

The chain recombines TRBV6-2 or TRBV6-3 with TRBJ2-2; TRBD2 agrees at 10 bases. The CDR3 extends over 18 amino acids. Germline V gives CDR1 MNHEY, CDR2 SVGEGT. After removal of 0 bases from V and 1 base from J, the junction contained 5 bases not matched to a gene. The CDR3 nucleotides are TGTGCCAGCAGTTACTCACGGACTAGCGGCCTGAACACCGGGGAGCTGTTTTTT. The encoded protein is CASSYSRTSGLNTGELFF.

The chain carries TRBV6-5 and TRBJ2-3; 7 bases are shared with TRBD1. Germline CDR1 and CDR2: MNHEY and SVGAGI. Trimming removed 6 bases from V and 7 bases from J; junction bases left unmatched: 13. This CDR3 contains 15 residues. The CDR3 region is CASSSRQGSENTQYF. CDR3 bases: TGTGCCAGCAGCTCTCGACAGGGAAGCGAGAATACGCAGTATTTT.

V is TRBV28 and J is TRBJ1-2; D might be TRBD1 (5 bases). The V and J ends lost 9 bases and 4 bases respectively, with 12 bases between them. CDR3 length: 12 residues. Germline V gives CDR1 MDHEN, CDR2 SYDVKM. In DNA, the CDR3 is TGTGCCAGTCAACAGGATTCCTATGGCTACACCTTC. Translation: CASQQDSYGYTF.

The chain is built from TRBV5-1 and TRBJ2-7; 7 bases line up with TRBD2. The CDR3 sequence is 16 residues long. Looked up from germline, CDR1 is SGHRS and CDR2 is YFSETQ. V was clipped by 0 bases and J by 0 bases; unmatched bases: 6. The chain's CDR3 is CASSLVLRGDSYEQYF. CDR3 bases: TGCGCCAGCAGCTTGGTCCTCCGGGGGGACTCCTACGAGCAGTACTTC.

CDR3 coding DNA: TGTGCCAGCAGCCACGGGGGGAACACTGAAGCTTTCTTT. The encoded protein is CASSHGGNTEAFF. The V call is TRBV3-1 (or the pseudogene TRBV3-2), the J call TRBJ1-1, with D possibly TRBD1 on 5 matching bases. Germline values: CDR1 LGHDT, CDR2 YNNKEL (reference sequence). The ends were cut back, 3 bases at V and 1 base at J, with 6 bases in the middle. This CDR3 is 13 amino acids long.

CDR3 in DNA: TGCAGCGTTGTTAAGGGGTTTACCTACGAGCAGTACTTC. It encodes CSVVKGFTYEQYF. This chain uses TRBV29-1 with TRBJ2-7; possibly TRBD1 for D (5 bases). Per germline, CDR1 SQVTM and CDR2 ANQGSEA. Trimming cost V 4 bases and J 2 bases, with 12 bases left between them. The CDR3 totals 13 residues.

CDR3 protein: CATNHLTGREETQYF. CDR3 in DNA: TGTGCCACCAACCATCTGACAGGGCGTGAAGAGACCCAGTACTTC. The J gene is TRBJ2-5, the V gene TRBV15; TRBD1 matches 7 bases. This CDR3 has 15 residues. Germline V CDR1 and CDR2: LNHNV, YYDKDF (reference sequence). J lost 3 bases, V lost 7 bases, and 11 bases had no gene match.

The gene calls are TRBV5-6 and TRBJ2-1; D gene unclear. With 1 base removed from V and 7 bases from J, the gap between germline ends came to 9 bases. Germline-derived CDR1 and CDR2 are SGHDT and YYEEEE. This CDR3 is 13 amino acids long. The CDR3 nucleotides read TGTGCCAGCAGCTTGTTTTCAGTAAATGAGCAGTTCTTC. This sequence encodes CASSLFSVNEQFF.

The chain is built from TRBV5-1 and TRBJ1-1; 9 positions match TRBD1. The CDR3 loop spans 15 amino acids. J gave up 3 bases and V 4 bases, and 7 bases lay outside the gene matches. The germline gives CDR1 SGHRS, CDR2 YFSETQ. CDR3 DNA sequence: TGCGCCAGCAGCATACAGACAGGGGGTTACACTGAAGCTTTCTTT. The encoded protein is CASSIQTGGYTEAFF.

CDR3 amino acids: CASSQLGTGQETQYF. The CDR3 coding sequence is TGCGCCAGCAGCCAACTGGGAACAGGACAAGAGACCCAGTACTTC. The chain combines TRBV5-1 with TRBJ2-5; weak D call: TRBD1 (5 bases). The CDR3 contains 15 residues. Germline CDR1 reads SGHRS; CDR2 reads YFSETQ. With 4 bases removed from V and 2 bases from J, the gap between germline ends came to 15 bases.

The V gene is TRBV5-1, the J gene TRBJ2-5; the match to TRBD1 covers 7 bases. Germline trimming cut 5 bases from V and 4 bases from J; bases unmatched to any gene: 5. The CDR3 is made up of 13 amino acids. Germline V gene lookup returns CDR1 SGHRS and CDR2 YFSETQ. Here the CDR3 DNA reads TGCGCCAGCAGTGAGGGGGCTAGAGAGACCCAGTACTTC. Translation: CASSEGARETQYF.

This clone was recorded once. Here the CDR3 reads CASWSASNTGELFF. The CDR3 DNA reads as TGTGCCAGCTGGTCGGCTAGCAACACCGGGGAGCTGTTTTTT. The chain is built from TRBV18 and TRBJ2-2; D is perhaps TRBD2 (5 bases). V was cut by 7 bases and J by 2 bases, with 11 bases left in between. This CDR3 has 14 residues. CDR1 and CDR2 from the germline V gene are KGHSH and LQKENI.

The rearrangement links TRBV4-3 to TRBJ2-7, with TRBD2 matching 9 bases. The CDR3 length is 16 residues. The germline V gene encodes CDR1 LGHNA and CDR2 YSLEER. Trimming at V came to 3 bases and at J to 0 bases, leaving 6 bases not matched to a gene. The CDR3 sequence: CASSHTTSGPSYEQYF. The CDR3 DNA sequence: TGCGCCAGCAGCCACACGACTAGCGGACCCTCCTACGAGCAGTACTTC.